These T cell receptor beta chains were read from a single sample in a study of blood T cell repertoires in COVID-19. The assay was immunoSEQ multiplex PCR, and TCRdb's table has in-frame clones only and misses some. The top ten clones hold roughly 14% of a sample with more than 150,000 clones, 80% of them seen once. Specimen: PBMCs or T cells enriched from blood (not recorded which). Receptors originate from a man aged 60 to 75 who had been exposed to COVID-19. CDR3s include the opening cysteine and the closing phenylalanine or tryptophan. D genes are given only for firm matches. Size tells how often a clone was seen (once, few, many) or the class of an expanded clone, and some rows leave it out.

clone_size,d_call,j_call,v_call,cdr3_aa,cdr3_nt
many,NA,TRBJ2-7,TRBV5-4,CASTSLRGPVEQYF,TGTGCCAGCACTTCCTTAAGGGGCCCTGTCGAGCAGTACTTC
once,TRBD1,TRBJ1-1,TRBV7-3,CASSLRGEGAGTEAFF,TGTGCCAGCAGCTTAAGGGGTGAGGGGGCCGGCACTGAAGCTTTCTTT
NA,TRBD2,TRBJ2-3,TRBV28,CASSLGGRADTQYF,TGTGCCAGCAGTTTGGGCGGGAGGGCAGATACGCAGTATTTT
NA,TRBD2,TRBJ2-1,TRBV5-5,CASSLEASGINEQFF,TGTGCCAGCAGCTTGGAGGCTAGCGGGATTAATGAGCAGTTCTTC
NA,TRBD1,TRBJ1-4,TRBV28,CASSFHPGTGGIGGTATNEKLFF,TGTGCCAGCAGTTTCCATCCCGGGACAGGGGGCATCGGTGGGACTGCAACTAATGAAAAACTGTTTTTT
NA,TRBD1,TRBJ2-7,TRBV9,CASSPETGLTYEQYF,TGTGCCAGCAGCCCAGAGACAGGGCTCACCTACGAGCAGTACTTC
NA,NA,TRBJ1-1,TRBV6-5,CASSQQGWSTEAFF,TGTGCCAGCAGTCAACAGGGTTGGAGCACTGAAGCTTTCTTT
NA,NA,TRBJ2-7,TRBV28,CATLRDTYEQYF,TGTGCCACCTTACGGGACACCTACGAGCAGTACTTC
once,NA,TRBJ2-5,TRBV7-9,CASSTGPAGGTQYF,TGTGCCAGCAGCACTGGACCCGCGGGTGGGACCCAGTACTTC
NA,NA,TRBJ2-7,TRBV6-4,CASSSDNPGLVGYEQYF,TGTGCCAGCAGTTCGGACAACCCGGGACTCGTCGGCTACGAGCAGTACTTC
few,TRBD1,TRBJ1-2,TRBV7-9,CASSQFGTGDGYTF,TGTGCCAGCAGCCAGTTTGGGACAGGTGATGGCTACACCTTC
NA,NA,TRBJ1-2,TRBV29-1,CSVEEAPTNYGYTF,TGCAGCGTTGAAGAGGCACCAACTAACTATGGCTACACCTTC
NA,TRBD1,TRBJ1-1,TRBV19,CASRGQYDAFF,TGTGCCAGTAGGGGACAGTATGATGCTTTCTTT
NA,NA,TRBJ2-5,TRBV5-4,CASSPPFSQETQYF,TGTGCCAGCAGCCCCCCTTTTAGCCAAGAGACCCAGTACTTC
NA,NA,TRBJ1-1,TRBV11-2,CASSSGPGLQAFF,TGTGCCAGCAGCTCCGGGCCGGGACTACAAGCTTTCTTT
NA,TRBD1,TRBJ1-6,TRBV11-2,CASSLDRQGAGSPLHF,TGTGCCAGCAGCTTAGATCGACAGGGGGCCGGTTCACCCCTCCACTTT
NA,TRBD1,TRBJ2-6,TRBV2,CASIPDRGREGANVLTF,TGTGCCAGCATTCCGGACAGGGGGAGGGAAGGGGCCAACGTCCTGACTTTC
NA,TRBD1,TRBJ2-4,TRBV9,CASSVADRGRVQYF,TGTGCCAGCAGCGTTGCTGACAGGGGGCGCGTTCAGTACTTC
few,TRBD2,TRBJ2-7,TRBV10-3,CATRSSGSLYEQYF,TGTGCCACCCGATCTAGCGGGAGTCTCTACGAGCAGTACTTC
NA,NA,TRBJ1-4,TRBV4-1,CASSWTIGGTNEKLFF,TGCGCCAGCAGCTGGACGATAGGAGGCACTAATGAAAAACTGTTTTTT
NA,NA,TRBJ2-7,TRBV28,CASSFTGPRYEQYF,TGTGCCAGCAGTTTTACAGGGCCCCGGTACGAGCAGTACTTC
NA,NA,TRBJ1-6,TRBV9,CASSVGGGYNSPLHF,TGTGCCAGCAGCGTAGGGGGGGGCTATAATTCACCCCTCCACTTT
NA,NA,TRBJ2-7,TRBV11-1,CASRYRGSPSYEQYF,TGTGCCAGCAGATATCGGGGGTCGCCTTCCTACGAGCAGTACTTC
NA,NA,TRBJ1-5,TRBV18,CASSPPVQGTNQPQHF,TGTGCCAGCTCACCGCCGGTGCAGGGCACGAATCAGCCCCAGCATTTT
NA,TRBD2,TRBJ2-7,TRBV7-8,CASSSRTSGSPGEQYF,TGTGCCAGCAGCTCCCGGACTAGCGGGAGTCCCGGCGAGCAGTACTTC
few,TRBD2,TRBJ2-7,TRBV27,CASSLSLAADEQYF,TGTGCCAGCAGTTTGAGTCTAGCGGCCGACGAGCAGTACTTC